Each of the 30 T cell receptor beta chains below was sequenced from the same sample in a study of blood T cell repertoires in COVID-19. Repertoires were generated with immunoSEQ multiplex PCR, while TCRdb's copy carries only in-frame clones and drops some. Of around 360,000 clones listed, over 75% are singletons. The material sequenced was PBMCs or T cells enriched from blood (not recorded which). The source of these receptors is a man in his forties in a cohort exposed to, infected with or recovered from COVID-19 (not recorded which).

The CDR3 protein is CASSFNGGNQPQHF. CDR3 DNA: TGTGCCAGCAGCTTCAACGGGGGCAATCAGCCCCAGCATTTT. This chain connects TRBV7-2 to TRBJ1-5; D gene uncertain. The CDR3 length is 14 residues. V lost 3 bases and J 2 bases, leaving 8 bases between the germline ends. Germline V CDR1 and CDR2: SGHTA, FQGNSA.

The J gene is TRBJ1-4, the V gene TRBV2, with a weak D call TRBD1 (6 bases). Trimming shortened V by 7 bases and J by 8 bases, and 20 bases separated the two germline ends. CDR3 length: 15 residues. Germline CDR1 and CDR2: SNHLY and FYNNEI. For the CDR3, the DNA is TGTGCCAGCACTTCCATGGGTCAGAGGGGGGAAAAACTGTTTTTT. Translation: CASTSMGQRGEKLFF.

This chain connects TRBV12-5 to TRBJ2-1, with 9 bases matching TRBD1. Germline assignment: CDR1 LGHNT and CDR2 FRNRAP. The V and J ends lost 6 bases and 5 bases, in that order; junction bases with no gene match: 8. The length of the CDR3 is 15 residues. The CDR3 DNA is TGTGCTAGTGGCCGGGGACAGGGTAGACACAATGAGCAGTTCTTC. It encodes CASGRGQGRHNEQFF.

This chain joins TRBV5-1 and TRBJ1-1; TRBD1 agrees at 7 bases. Trimming at V came to 0 bases and at J to 4 bases, leaving 9 bases not matched to a gene. The germline gives CDR1 SGHRS, CDR2 YFSETQ. This CDR3 contains 16 residues. DNA of the CDR3: TGCGCCAGCAGCTTGGAAGGGGGCAGGTGGGCCACTGAAGCTTTCTTT. It specifies CASSLEGGRWATEAFF.

This sequence joins TRBV5-1 and TRBJ2-7, with 8 bases aligning to TRBD1. The junction had 11 bases not matched to a gene; V was cut back by 0 bases and J by 0 bases. Germline values: CDR1 SGHRS, CDR2 YFSETQ. The CDR3 has 18 amino acids. In nucleotides, the CDR3 is TGCGCCAGCAGCTTGGATTCAACCGGGACAGGATACTCCTACGAGCAGTACTTC. Translating it yields CASSLDSTGTGYSYEQYF.

This chain links TRBV7-9 with TRBJ1-1; no clear D gene. CDR1 and CDR2 from the germline V gene are SEHNR and FQNEAQ (reference sequence). Trimming shortened V by 9 bases and J by 8 bases, and 19 bases separated the two germline ends. The CDR3 covers 13 residues. The CDR3 DNA sequence: TGTGCCAGTCAATCAAGGGAGTACCCGGAAGCTTTCTTT. Its protein product is CASQSREYPEAFF.

V and J are TRBV30 and TRBJ1-1, with D perhaps TRBD1 (5 bases). Trimming removed 2 bases at V and 3 bases at J, with 10 bases between. Germline CDR1 is GTSNPN and CDR2 is SVGIG (reference sequence). This CDR3 spans 13 amino acids. The CDR3: CAWSSQGDTEAFF. CDR3 in DNA: TGTGCCTGGAGTTCCCAGGGTGACACTGAAGCTTTCTTT.

The chain couples TRBV5-1 to TRBJ2-6; weak D call: TRBD1 (6 bases). The length of the CDR3 is 16 residues. Trimming stripped 5 bases from V and 3 bases from J, with 15 bases between. CDR1 is SGHRS, CDR2 YFSETQ, per germline. CDR3: CASSSQGMRGANVLTF. DNA for the CDR3: TGCGCCAGCAGTAGCCAGGGGATGCGTGGGGCCAACGTCCTGACTTTC.

This chain uses TRBV27 with TRBJ2-7, with 8 nucleotides matching TRBD1. The CDR3 loop spans 13 amino acids. CDR1 is MNHEY and CDR2 is SMNVEV in the germline V gene (reference sequence). V shed 8 bases, J shed 5 bases, and the junction held 8 bases outside the gene matches. CDR3 loop: CASRRQGIDEQYF. For the CDR3, the DNA is TGTGCCAGCCGGAGACAGGGGATCGACGAGCAGTACTTC.

The chain employs TRBV4-1 and TRBJ2-1; 11 nucleotides align to TRBD2. The CDR3 covers 15 residues. V lost 3 bases to trimming and J lost 12 bases; unmatched junction nucleotides: 10. The germline V gene has CDR1 MGHRA and CDR2 YSYEKL. The CDR3 DNA is TGCGCCAGCAGCCACCCGACTAGCGGGACTTCAGGGCAGTTCTTC. Residues: CASSHPTSGTSGQFF.

The rearrangement links TRBV5-1 to TRBJ2-7, with D maybe TRBD1 (6 bases). Germline CDR1 and CDR2: SGHRS and YFSETQ. CDR3 length equals 14 residues. V was trimmed by 3 bases and J by 3 bases, leaving 13 bases between them. CDR3 sequence: CASSSGDNFYEQYF. The CDR3 DNA is TGCGCCAGCAGCTCTGGGGACAACTTCTACGAGCAGTACTTC.

This sequence joins TRBV18 and TRBJ2-7; 10 bases match TRBD1. Germline CDR1 and CDR2: KGHSH and LQKENI. V lost 0 bases, J lost 6 bases, and 11 bases stayed unmatched. CDR3 length equals 17 residues. CDR3 sequence (DNA): TGTGCCAGCTCACCACCCGGGACAGGGGCGGGTTCATCCGAGCAGTACTTC. This encodes CASSPPGTGAGSSEQYF.

This chain joins TRBV7-6 and TRBJ2-2, with 7 bases fitting TRBD1. This CDR3 is built from 15 residues. Germline values: CDR1 SGHVS, CDR2 FNYEAQ. With V trimmed by 5 bases and J by 2 bases, 5 bases remained unmatched. The CDR3 loop reads CASSPGTANTGELFF. The CDR3 region has the DNA TGTGCCAGCAGCCCGGGGACAGCCAACACCGGGGAGCTGTTTTTT.

This clone has a single count. J is TRBJ2-7 and V is TRBV5-1; D is uncertain. Germline values: CDR1 SGHRS, CDR2 YFSETQ. The CDR3 runs to 11 residues. V lost 4 bases, J lost 3 bases, and 5 bases lay in between. CDR3 DNA: TGCGCCAGCAGCCTCGGCTACGAGCAGTACTTC. This sequence encodes CASSLGYEQYF.

This clone was counted between two and nine times. The rearrangement links TRBV29-1 to TRBJ2-1; possible D gene TRBD2, 5 bases. Germline V gene data show CDR1 as SQVTM and CDR2 as ANQGSEA. This CDR3 region has 14 residues. V was shortened by 8 bases and J by 10 bases, with 24 bases between the two germline ends. The CDR3, as DNA: TGCAGCTTTGTTAGAACGGGAAACGCCAAGGAGCAGTTCTTC. Its translation: CSFVRTGNAKEQFF.

This clone occurred once. The chain is built from TRBV27 and TRBJ2-5; 12 bases fit TRBD2. The CDR3 is 16 residues long. Trimming removed 6 bases from V and 2 bases from J; junction bases left unmatched: 7. Germline CDR1 reads MNHEY; CDR2 reads SMNVEV (reference sequence). The CDR3 is CASSLLAGGLQETQYF. CDR3 nucleotide sequence: TGTGCCAGCAGCCTCCTAGCGGGAGGGCTTCAAGAGACCCAGTACTTC.

The chain recombines TRBV23-1 with TRBJ2-7; D is possibly TRBD2 (6 bases). TRBV23-1 is an ORF, with its function uncertain. The V end lost 3 bases, the J end lost 3 bases, and 15 bases lay between the germline ends. This CDR3 has 15 residues. This chain's CDR3 is CASSHGGQGNYEQYF. The DNA of the CDR3 is TGCGCCAGCAGTCATGGAGGGCAGGGAAACTACGAGCAGTACTTC.

This chain connects TRBV5-1 to TRBJ2-5; TRBD1 aligns across 8 bases. V lost 0 bases, J lost 4 bases, and 5 bases stayed unmatched. The CDR3 extends over 15 amino acids. The germline gives CDR1 SGHRS, CDR2 YFSETQ. The CDR3 bases are TGCGCCAGCAGCTTGGAGGGACAGGCGTCAGAGACCCAGTACTTC. It is translated as CASSLEGQASETQYF.

V gene TRBV27 combines with J gene TRBJ2-6; D is undetermined. The germline V and J ends were trimmed by 6 bases and 3 bases, with 9 bases remaining between them. This CDR3 is 14 amino acids long. The germline gives CDR1 MNHEY, CDR2 SMNVEV (reference sequence). The CDR3 loop is CASRSSRGANVLTF. CDR3 nucleotides: TGTGCCAGCAGGAGCTCTCGTGGGGCCAACGTCCTGACTTTC.

The chain links TRBV9 to TRBJ1-2; 8 bases line up with TRBD1. Germline CDR1 reads SGDLS; CDR2 reads YYNGEE. The CDR3 has 17 amino acids. V shed 1 base and J 6 bases; nucleotides not matched to a gene: 14. The CDR3 protein is CASSVRRSGQGVHGYTF. As DNA, the CDR3 is TGTGCCAGCAGCGTACGCCGATCCGGACAGGGAGTCCATGGCTACACCTTC.

V gene TRBV6-5 combines with J gene TRBJ2-7; 8 nucleotides agree with TRBD2. Trimming at V came to 6 bases and at J to 4 bases, leaving 11 bases not matched to a gene. Germline V gives CDR1 MNHEY, CDR2 SVGAGI. This CDR3 spans 15 amino acids. The CDR3 DNA is TGTGCCAGCAGATACAGCGGGAGCGGTGCGTACGAGCAGTACTTC. Translated: CASRYSGSGAYEQYF.

This chain connects TRBV4-1 to TRBJ2-2, with a tentative D call TRBD1 (5 bases). The V gene's germline CDR1 is MGHRA and CDR2 YSYEKL. Trimming removed 3 bases from V and 4 bases from J, with 9 bases in between. The CDR3 is made up of 14 amino acids. The CDR3 coding sequence is TGCGCCAGCAGCCACCAGGGTAGCACCGGGGAGCTGTTTTTT. Translating it yields CASSHQGSTGELFF.

This clone was detected only once. The chain joins TRBV29-1 to TRBJ2-7; D is perhaps TRBD1 (6 bases). CDR1 is SQVTM and CDR2 is ANQGSEA in the germline V gene. The CDR3 runs 12 residues. With 6 bases removed from V and 1 base from J, the gap between germline ends came to 10 bases. For the CDR3, the DNA is TGCAGCGTGTCAGGGGTTTCCTACGAGCAGTACTTC. Translation gives CSVSGVSYEQYF.

This chain joins TRBV5-1 and TRBJ2-3; D gene uncertain. V shed 0 bases and J shed 7 bases, with 18 bases lying between them. Germline V gene data show CDR1 as SGHRS and CDR2 as YFSETQ. The length of the CDR3 is 16 residues. The CDR3 sequence is CASSLGRPSLVYTQYF. The CDR3 nucleotides are TGCGCCAGCAGCTTGGGCCGGCCTAGTCTTGTGTATACGCAGTATTTT.

The chain has TRBV5-4 and TRBJ2-1; 8 positions match TRBD2. Trimming took 5 bases from V and 1 from J; bases not matched to a gene: 8. The CDR3 is 16 amino acids. CDR1 is SGHNT and CDR2 is YYREEE in the germline V gene (reference sequence). CDR3 region: CASRLSGSSSYNEQFF. The CDR3 nucleotides are TGTGCCAGCAGACTAAGCGGGAGTTCGTCCTACAATGAGCAGTTCTTC.

The V and J genes are TRBV30 and TRBJ1-3; D gene ambiguous. The CDR3 has 13 amino acids. Germline CDR1 reads GTSNPN; CDR2 reads SVGIG (reference sequence). The V gene lost 0 bases and the J gene lost 8 bases, with 11 bases spanning the gap. The CDR3: CAWSVKIGDTIYF. The CDR3 DNA is TGTGCCTGGAGTGTAAAGATCGGGGACACCATATATTTT.

This clone appeared a single time. The rearrangement links TRBV6-5 to TRBJ2-1, with TRBD2 matching over 11 bases. The CDR3 contains 15 residues. Trimming at V came to 6 bases and at J to 5 bases, leaving 6 bases not matched to a gene. CDR1 is MNHEY and CDR2 is SVGAGI in the germline V gene. CDR3 region: CASSLLAGEHNEQFF. In DNA, the CDR3 is TGTGCCAGCAGCTTACTAGCGGGAGAGCACAATGAGCAGTTCTTC.

The chain has TRBV28 and TRBJ1-4; TRBD1 matches at 8 bases. J lost 8 bases, V lost 6 bases, and 11 bases had no gene match. The CDR3 has 15 amino acids. Germline V gives CDR1 MDHEN, CDR2 SYDVKM. CDR3 coding DNA: TGTGCCAGCAGATATACAGGGGGTCGAGGAGAAAAACTGTTTTTT. Its translation is CASRYTGGRGEKLFF.

The sample holds one count of this clone. The same CDR3 arises from other DNA sequences in this sample as well. The chain employs TRBV18 and TRBJ1-1; TRBD1 aligns across 11 bases. Germline trimming cut 3 bases from V and 4 bases from J; bases unmatched to any gene: 1. Germline V lookup: CDR1 KGHSH, CDR2 LQKENI. The length of the CDR3 is 14 residues. The DNA of the CDR3 is TGTGCCAGCTCACCCGGGACAGGGGGCACTGAAGCTTTCTTT. Translation: CASSPGTGGTEAFF.

The chain links TRBV4-2 to TRBJ1-5; maybe TRBD1 (5 bases). Germline V lookup: CDR1 LGHNA, CDR2 YNFKEQ. The V end was cut by 3 bases, the J end by 5 bases, with 11 bases between. The CDR3 sequence is 14 residues long. The CDR3 nucleotides are TGTGCCAGCAGCCACGACAGATTAGATCAGCCCCAGCATTTT. It translates to CASSHDRLDQPQHF.